This T cell receptor (beta chain) was identified in a study of PD-L1 blockade in urothelial cancer. At the level of the study: Beginning around 2014, patients received atezolizumab, given as 1,200 mg intravenously every 3 weeks. Prior exposure to chemotherapy in patients amounted to 0 to 3 regimens received. Study-level findings and limits: Durable-benefit patients had greater expansion of tumor-associated blood clones at 3 weeks.

CDR1 SGHNT and CDR2 YYREEE come from the germline V gene (reference sequence). This CDR3 spans 15 amino acids. V lost 0 bases to trimming and J lost 7 bases; unmatched junction nucleotides: 4. For this clone: Its antigen is unidentified.

Assay used: immunoSEQ multiplex PCR; TCRdb lists only in-frame clones, some missing. The repertoire holds about 45,000 clones, with approximately 88% as singletons. The material sequenced was PBMCs, taken around atezolizumab (anti-PD-L1) treatment. The sequence was collected from an elderly man with urothelial cancer. The chain couples TRBV5-4 to TRBJ2-1, with TRBD2 identical over 10 bases. The CDR3 DNA is TGTGCCAGCAGCTTGGGGTCTAGCGGGAGTAATGAGCAGTTCTTC. Translated: CASSLGSSGSNEQFF.